The text below deals with one T cell receptor beta chain. The T cells used for sorted libraries numbered approximately 1 million, either CD4+ or CD8+. cDNA synthesis was performed by 5'RACE with 10-nucleotide random UMIs. The authors obtained over 200 million TCR-beta sequences from 15-18 subjects per sequencing run. TCRdb used MiXCR to reprocess the 5' RACE reads, holding one entry per CDR3 protein. The sample holds about 14,000 distinct CDR3 sequences, about 7.4% seen once. This CDR3 comprises 13 residues. CDR1 is MNHNS, CDR2 SASEGT, per germline. Trimming took 5 bases from V and 7 from J; bases not matched to a gene: 4. The sample comes from a study of neurological immune-mediated disorders.

The rearrangement links TRBV6-1 to TRBJ2-1, with TRBD2 matching over 8 bases. The clonotype was recovered from a woman between 40 and 55 years old in good health. The sequenced sample consisted of CD8+ T cells from blood. Here the CDR3 reads CASSNGRANEQFF. CDR3 nucleotides: TGTGCCAGCAGTAACGGGAGGGCTAATGAGCAGTTCTTC.